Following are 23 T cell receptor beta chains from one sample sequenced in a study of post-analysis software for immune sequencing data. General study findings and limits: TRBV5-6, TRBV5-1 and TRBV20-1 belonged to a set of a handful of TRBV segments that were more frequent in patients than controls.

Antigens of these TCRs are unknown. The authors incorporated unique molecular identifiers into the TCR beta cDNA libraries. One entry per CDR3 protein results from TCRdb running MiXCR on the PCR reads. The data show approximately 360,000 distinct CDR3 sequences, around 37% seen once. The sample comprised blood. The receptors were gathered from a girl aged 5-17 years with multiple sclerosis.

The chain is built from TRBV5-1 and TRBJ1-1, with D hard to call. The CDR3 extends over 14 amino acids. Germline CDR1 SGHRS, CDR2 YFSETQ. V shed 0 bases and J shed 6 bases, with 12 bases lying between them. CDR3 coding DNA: TGCGCCAGCAGCTTGGTTCCCGAGCCACCTGAAGCTTTCTTT. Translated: CASSLVPEPPEAFF.

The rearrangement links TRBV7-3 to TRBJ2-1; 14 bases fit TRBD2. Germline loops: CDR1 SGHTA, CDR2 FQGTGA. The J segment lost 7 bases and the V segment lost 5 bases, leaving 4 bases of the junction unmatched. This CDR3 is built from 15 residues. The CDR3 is CASSVTSGGVNEQFF. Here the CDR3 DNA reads TGTGCCAGCAGCGTGACTAGCGGGGGGGTGAATGAGCAGTTCTTC.

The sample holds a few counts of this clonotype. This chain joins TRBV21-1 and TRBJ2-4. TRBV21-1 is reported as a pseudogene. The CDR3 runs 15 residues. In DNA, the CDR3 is TGTGCCAGCAGCAAAACAGAACAGAAACAAAACATTCAGTACTTC. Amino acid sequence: CASSKTEQKQNIQYF.

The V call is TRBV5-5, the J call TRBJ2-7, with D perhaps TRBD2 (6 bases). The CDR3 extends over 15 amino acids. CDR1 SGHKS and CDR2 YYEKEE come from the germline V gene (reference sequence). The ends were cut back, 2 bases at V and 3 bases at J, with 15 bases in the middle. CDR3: CASSFPGRGSYEQYF. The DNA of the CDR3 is TGTGCCAGCAGCTTCCCGGGACGGGGGAGCTACGAGCAGTACTTC.

This chain's CDR3 is CASSQDMRQGYEQYF. CDR3 nucleotides: TGTGCCAGCAGCCAAGATATGAGACAGGGCTACGAGCAGTACTTC. The chain uses TRBV4-2 and TRBJ2-7; 7 bases are shared with TRBD1. The CDR3 has 15 amino acids. Germline CDR1 is LGHNA and CDR2 is YNFKEQ. Losses at the gene ends were 0 bases for V and 3 bases for J; bases not matched to a gene: 5.

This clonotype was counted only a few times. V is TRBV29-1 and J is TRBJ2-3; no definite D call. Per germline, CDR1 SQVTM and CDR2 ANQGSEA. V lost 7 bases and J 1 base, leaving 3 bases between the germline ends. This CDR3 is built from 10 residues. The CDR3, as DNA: TGCAGCGCGGGCACAGATACGCAGTATTTT. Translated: CSAGTDTQYF.

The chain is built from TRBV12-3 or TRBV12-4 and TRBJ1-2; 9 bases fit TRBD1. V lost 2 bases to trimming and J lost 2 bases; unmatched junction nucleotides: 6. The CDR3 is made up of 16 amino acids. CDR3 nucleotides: TGTGCCAGCAGTTTAAAGCGCGGGACAGGGAACTATGGCTACACCTTC. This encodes CASSLKRGTGNYGYTF.

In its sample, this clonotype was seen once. The CDR3 DNA reads as TGTGCCAGTCTGGGGGGGGCGCTCGAGCAGTACTTC. Translation gives CASLGGALEQYF. The rearrangement joins TRBV7-8 to TRBJ2-7; D might be TRBD2 (7 bases). The CDR3 totals 12 residues. V was clipped by 9 bases and J by 6 bases, with 15 bases between them. Germline assignment: CDR1 SGHVS and CDR2 FQNEAQ.

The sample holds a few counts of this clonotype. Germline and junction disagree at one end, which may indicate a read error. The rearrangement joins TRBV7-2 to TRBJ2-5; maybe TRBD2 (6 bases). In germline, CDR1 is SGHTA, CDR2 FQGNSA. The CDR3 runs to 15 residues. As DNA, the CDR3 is TGTGCCAGCAGCTTCCGGGGGACCCGGGGAGAGATCCAGTACTTC. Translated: CASSFRGTRGEIQYF.

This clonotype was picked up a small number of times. CDR3 residues: CASSEIGGQPQHF. As DNA, the CDR3 is TGTGCCAGCAGTGAAATAGGGGGACAGCCCCAGCATTTT. V and J are TRBV6-5 and TRBJ1-5; D may be TRBD1 (6 bases). The CDR3 consists of 13 residues. V lost 5 bases and J 7 bases, leaving 12 bases between the germline ends. Per germline, CDR1 MNHEY and CDR2 SVGAGI.

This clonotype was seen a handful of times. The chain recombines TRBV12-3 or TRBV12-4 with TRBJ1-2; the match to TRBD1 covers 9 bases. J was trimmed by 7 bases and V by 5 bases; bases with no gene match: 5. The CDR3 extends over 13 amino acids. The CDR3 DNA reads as TGTGCCAGCAGTCCCCGGGACAGGGCTGGCTACACCTTC. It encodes CASSPRDRAGYTF.

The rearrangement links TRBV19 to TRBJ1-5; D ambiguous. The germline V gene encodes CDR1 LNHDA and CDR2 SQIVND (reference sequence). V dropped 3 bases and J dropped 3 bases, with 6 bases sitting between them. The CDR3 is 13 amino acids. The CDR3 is CASSIQVNQPQHF. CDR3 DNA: TGTGCCAGTAGTATTCAGGTCAATCAGCCCCAGCATTTT. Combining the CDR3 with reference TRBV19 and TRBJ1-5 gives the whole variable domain DGGITQSPKYLFRKEGQNVTLSCEQNLNHDAMYWYRQDPGQGLRLIYYSQIVNDFQKGDIAEGYSVSREKKESFPLTVTSAQKNPTAFYLCASSIQVNQPQHFGDGTRLSIL.

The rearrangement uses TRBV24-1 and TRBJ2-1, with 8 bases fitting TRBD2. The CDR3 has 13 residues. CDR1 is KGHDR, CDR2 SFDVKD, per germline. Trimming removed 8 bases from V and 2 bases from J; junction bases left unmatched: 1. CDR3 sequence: CATTGGAYNEQFF. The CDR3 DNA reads TGTGCCACCACGGGGGGGGCCTACAATGAGCAGTTCTTC.

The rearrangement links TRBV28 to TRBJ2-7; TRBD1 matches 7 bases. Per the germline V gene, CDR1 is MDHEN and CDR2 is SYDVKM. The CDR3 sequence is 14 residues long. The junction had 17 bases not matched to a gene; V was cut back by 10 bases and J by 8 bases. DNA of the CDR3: TGTGCCATAACCCCAGGGGGAAACCCCTCCCAGCAGTACTTC. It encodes CAITPGGNPSQQYF.

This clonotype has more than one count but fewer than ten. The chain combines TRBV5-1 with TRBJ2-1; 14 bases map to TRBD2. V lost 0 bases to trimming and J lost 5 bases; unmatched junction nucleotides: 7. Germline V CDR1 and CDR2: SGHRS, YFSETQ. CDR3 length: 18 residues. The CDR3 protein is CASSLGLAGGQLDNEQFF. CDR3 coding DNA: TGCGCCAGCAGCTTGGGACTAGCGGGGGGGCAGCTCGACAATGAGCAGTTCTTC.

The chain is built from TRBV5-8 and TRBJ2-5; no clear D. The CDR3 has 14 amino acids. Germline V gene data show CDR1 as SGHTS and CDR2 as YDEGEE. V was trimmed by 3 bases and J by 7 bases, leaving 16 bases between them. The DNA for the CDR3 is TGTGCCAGCAGCTGGTCCAACCCCAGTGGGACCCAGTACTTC. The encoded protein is CASSWSNPSGTQYF.

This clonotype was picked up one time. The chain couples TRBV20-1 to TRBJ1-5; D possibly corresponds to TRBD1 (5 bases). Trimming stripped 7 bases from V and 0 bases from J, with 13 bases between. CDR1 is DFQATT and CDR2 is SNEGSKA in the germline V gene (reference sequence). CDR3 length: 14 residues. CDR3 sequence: CSVGEGDSNQPQHF. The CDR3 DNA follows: TGCAGTGTTGGTGAAGGGGATAGCAATCAGCCCCAGCATTTT.

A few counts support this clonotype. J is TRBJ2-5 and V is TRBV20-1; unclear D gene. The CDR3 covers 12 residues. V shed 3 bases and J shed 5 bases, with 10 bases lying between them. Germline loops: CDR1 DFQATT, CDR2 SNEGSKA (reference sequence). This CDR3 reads CSASRQLETQYF. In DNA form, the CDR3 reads TGCAGTGCTAGCCGGCAGCTCGAGACCCAGTACTTC.

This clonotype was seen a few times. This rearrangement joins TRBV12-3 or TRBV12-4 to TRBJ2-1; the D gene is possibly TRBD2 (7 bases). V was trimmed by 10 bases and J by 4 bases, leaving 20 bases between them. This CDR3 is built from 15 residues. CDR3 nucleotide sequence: TGTGCCACCTCTCTGGCGGGGGCTTATTACAATGAGCAGTTCTTC. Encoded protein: CATSLAGAYYNEQFF.

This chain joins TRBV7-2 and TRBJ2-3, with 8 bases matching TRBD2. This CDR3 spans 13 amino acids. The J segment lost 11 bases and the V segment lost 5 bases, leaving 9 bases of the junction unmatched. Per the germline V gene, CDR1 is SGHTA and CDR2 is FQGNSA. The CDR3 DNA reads TGTGCCAGCAGCCAGGAGCCTAGCGGGTTGCAGTATTTT. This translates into CASSQEPSGLQYF.

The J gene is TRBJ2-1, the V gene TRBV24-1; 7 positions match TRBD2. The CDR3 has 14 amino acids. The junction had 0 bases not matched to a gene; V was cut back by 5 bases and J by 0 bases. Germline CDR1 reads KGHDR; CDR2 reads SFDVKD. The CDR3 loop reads CATSGGGSYNEQFF. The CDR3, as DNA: TGTGCCACCAGTGGCGGGGGCTCCTACAATGAGCAGTTCTTC.

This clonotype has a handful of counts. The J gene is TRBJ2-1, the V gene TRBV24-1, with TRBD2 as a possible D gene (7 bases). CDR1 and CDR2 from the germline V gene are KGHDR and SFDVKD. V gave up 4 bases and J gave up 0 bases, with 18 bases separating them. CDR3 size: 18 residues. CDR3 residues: CATSEGGYRRGSYNEQFF. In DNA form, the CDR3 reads TGTGCCACCAGTGAGGGGGGGTATCGCAGGGGCTCCTACAATGAGCAGTTCTTC.

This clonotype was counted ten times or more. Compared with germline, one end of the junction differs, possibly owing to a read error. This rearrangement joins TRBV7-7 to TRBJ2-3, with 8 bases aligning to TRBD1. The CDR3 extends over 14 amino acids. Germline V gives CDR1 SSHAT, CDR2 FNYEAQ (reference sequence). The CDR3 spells CASSLGTGTDTQYF. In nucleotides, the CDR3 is TGTGCTAGCAGCTTGGGGACAGGAACAGATACGCAGTATTTT. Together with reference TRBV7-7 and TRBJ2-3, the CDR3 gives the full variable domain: GAGVSQSPRYKVTKRGQDVTLRCDPISSHATLYWYQQALGQGPEFLTYFNYEAQPDKSGLPSDRFSAERPEGSISTLTIQRTEQRDSAMYRCASSLGTGTDTQYFGPGTRLTVL.